The clone carrying this TCR beta chain was counted many times. Its specificity is not known. The sample originates from a study of molecular identifiers for immune sequencing clone quantification. CDR1 and CDR2 from the germline V gene are SEHNR and FQNEAQ (reference sequence). The length of the CDR3 is 13 residues. V shed 5 bases and J shed 7 bases, with 15 bases lying between them. Naive CD8 library inputs spanned about 18,000 to 1,100,000 sorted cells and 10%, 30% or 50% RNA. Overall study findings and caveats: Highly expanded clones may be undercounted when identical TCR molecules share barcodes. Clones above 20 RNA copies held over 97% of effector molecules, under 1% in naive cells. Spiked Jurkat TCR RNA equivalent to one cell was reportedly detectable in about 900,000 naive cells.

TCRdb reprocessed the PCR reads via MiXCR and lists one record per CDR3 protein. This table holds tens of thousands of distinct CDR3 sequences, roughly 24% found once. This chain connects TRBV7-9 to TRBJ2-7, with D possibly being TRBD1 (5 bases). Input material: naive CD8+ T cells from blood, with Jurkat cell RNA spiked in. Subset indicated: FACS-sorted CD8+CD4-CCR7+CD45RA+ naive T cells. This clonotype originated in a human donor in good health. Some libraries in this study had Jurkat cell RNA spiked in. In DNA form, the CDR3 reads TGTGCCAGCAGCCCCGCAGGGCCCGGAGAGCAGTACTTC. As protein: CASSPAGPGEQYF.